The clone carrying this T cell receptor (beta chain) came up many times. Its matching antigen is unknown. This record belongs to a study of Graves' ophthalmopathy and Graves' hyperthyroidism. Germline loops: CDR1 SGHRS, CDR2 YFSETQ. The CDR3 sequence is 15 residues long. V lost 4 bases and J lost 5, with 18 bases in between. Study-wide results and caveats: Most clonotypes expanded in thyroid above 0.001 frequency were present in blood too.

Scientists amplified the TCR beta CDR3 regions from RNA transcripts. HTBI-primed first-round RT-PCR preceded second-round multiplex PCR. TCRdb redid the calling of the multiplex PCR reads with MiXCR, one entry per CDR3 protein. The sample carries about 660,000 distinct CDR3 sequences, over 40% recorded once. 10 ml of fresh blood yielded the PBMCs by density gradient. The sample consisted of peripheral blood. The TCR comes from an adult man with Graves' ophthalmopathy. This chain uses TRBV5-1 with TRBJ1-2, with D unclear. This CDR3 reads CASSPGETRIYGYTF. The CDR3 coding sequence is TGCGCCAGCAGCCCAGGAGAAACACGGATATATGGCTACACCTTC. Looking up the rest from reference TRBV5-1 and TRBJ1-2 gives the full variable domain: KAGVTQTPRYLIKTRGQQVTLSCSPISGHRSVSWYQQTPGQGLQFLFEYFSETQRNKGNFPGRFSGRQFSNSRSEMNVSTLELGDSALYLCASSPGETRIYGYTFGSGTRLTVV.